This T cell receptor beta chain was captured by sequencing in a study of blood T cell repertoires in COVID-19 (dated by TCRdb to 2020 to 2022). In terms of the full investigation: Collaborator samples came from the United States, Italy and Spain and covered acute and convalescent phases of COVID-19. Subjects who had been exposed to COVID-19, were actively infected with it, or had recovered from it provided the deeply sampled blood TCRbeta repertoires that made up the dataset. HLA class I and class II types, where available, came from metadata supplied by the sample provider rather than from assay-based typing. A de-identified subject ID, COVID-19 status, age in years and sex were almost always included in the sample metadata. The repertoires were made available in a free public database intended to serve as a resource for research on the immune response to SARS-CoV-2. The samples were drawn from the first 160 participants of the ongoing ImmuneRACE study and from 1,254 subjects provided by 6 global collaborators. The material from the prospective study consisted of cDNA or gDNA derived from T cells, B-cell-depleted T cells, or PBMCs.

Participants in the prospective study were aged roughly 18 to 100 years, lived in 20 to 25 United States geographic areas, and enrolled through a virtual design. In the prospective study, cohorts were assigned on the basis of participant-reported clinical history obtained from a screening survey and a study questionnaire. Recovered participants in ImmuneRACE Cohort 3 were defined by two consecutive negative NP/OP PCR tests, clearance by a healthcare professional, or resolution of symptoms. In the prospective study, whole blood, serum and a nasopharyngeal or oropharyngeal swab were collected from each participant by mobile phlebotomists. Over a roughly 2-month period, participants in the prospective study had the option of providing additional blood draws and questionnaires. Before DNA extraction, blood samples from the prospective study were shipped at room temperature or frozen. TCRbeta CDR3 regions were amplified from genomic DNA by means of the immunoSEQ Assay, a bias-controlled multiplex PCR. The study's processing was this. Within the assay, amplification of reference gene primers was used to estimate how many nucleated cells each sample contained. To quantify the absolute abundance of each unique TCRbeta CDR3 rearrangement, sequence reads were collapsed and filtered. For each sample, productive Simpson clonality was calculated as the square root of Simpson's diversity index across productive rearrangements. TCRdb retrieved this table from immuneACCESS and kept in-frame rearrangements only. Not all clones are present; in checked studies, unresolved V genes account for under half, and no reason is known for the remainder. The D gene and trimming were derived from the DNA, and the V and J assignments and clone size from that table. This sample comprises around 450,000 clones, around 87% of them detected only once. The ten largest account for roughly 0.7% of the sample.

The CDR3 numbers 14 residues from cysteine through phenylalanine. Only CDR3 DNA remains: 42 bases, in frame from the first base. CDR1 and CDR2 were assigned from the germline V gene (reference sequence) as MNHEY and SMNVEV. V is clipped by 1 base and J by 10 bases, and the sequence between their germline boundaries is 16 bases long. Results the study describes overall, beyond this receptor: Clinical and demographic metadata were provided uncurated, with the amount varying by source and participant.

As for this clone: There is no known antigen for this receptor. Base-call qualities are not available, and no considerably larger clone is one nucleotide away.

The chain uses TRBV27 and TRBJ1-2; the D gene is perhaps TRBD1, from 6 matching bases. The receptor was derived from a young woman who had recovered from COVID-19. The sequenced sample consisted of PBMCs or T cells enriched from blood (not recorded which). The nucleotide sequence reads TGTGCCAGCAGTTTATTTGGACAGACTTGGGACTACACCTTC. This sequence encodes CASSLFGQTWDYTF.